Listed below are T cell receptor beta chains from one sample, sequenced in a study of T cells in Graves' hyperthyroidism and ophthalmopathy. TCRdb analysed the multiplex PCR reads with MiXCR anew, one entry per CDR3 protein. The sample gives 550,000 to 650,000 distinct CDR3 sequences, 14% of which show up once; 11% to 15% is in the top ten. Sequenced sample: blood. The receptors shown here come from a woman aged 40-49 years with Graves' hyperthyroidism. Both conserved end residues are part of each CDR3. Each record gives: clone size, V gene, D gene, J gene, CDR3 DNA, CDR3 protein. A D gene is named only where the DNA matches it firmly. Some rows mark clone size as missing; the rest say once, few, many or name a class of expanded clone.

.	TRBV28	TRBD1	TRBJ2-3	TGTGCCAGCAGTCCCGACAGGGGGCGATCAGATACGCAGTATTTT	CASSPDRGRSDTQYF
.	TRBV27	TRBD2	TRBJ2-1	TGTGCCAGCAGTGTTACTTGGACTAGCGGGAGTTATAGGATGAATGAGCAGTTCTTC	CASSVTWTSGSYRMNEQFF
many	TRBV5-6	.	TRBJ2-3	TGTGCCAGCAGCTTGGTGGGTGACAGCACAGATACGCAGTATTTT	CASSLVGDSTDTQYF
few	TRBV5-1	TRBD2	TRBJ2-7	TGCGCCAGCAGCGGGGGGGGTATTGAAACCTACGAGCAGTACTTC	CASSGGGIETYEQYF
many	TRBV2	.	TRBJ2-1	TGTGCCAGCCCTGAGGGTAACCGCGATGAGCAGTTCTTC	CASPEGNRDEQFF
few	TRBV7-3	TRBD2	TRBJ2-7	TGTGCCAGCAGCTCCGGACTAGCGGGAGTCGACGAGCAGTACTTC	CASSSGLAGVDEQYF
many	TRBV11-2	TRBD2	TRBJ2-3	TGTGCCAGCAGCTCGATAGCGGGAGCTGGAACAGATACGCAGTATTTT	CASSSIAGAGTDTQYF
many	TRBV7-2	.	TRBJ1-4	TGTGCCAGCAGCTTAAGAGTTACTGCAACTAATGAAAAACTGTTTTTT	CASSLRVTATNEKLFF
many	TRBV28	TRBD1	TRBJ2-1	TGTGCCAGCAGTTTGGGCAGGGGGTTGCACAATGAGCAGTTCTTC	CASSLGRGLHNEQFF
few	TRBV7-9	.	TRBJ1-2	TGTGCCAGCAGCTTAGCACCCGGGGGCAGCTATGGCTACACCTTC	CASSLAPGGSYGYTF
many	TRBV7-9	.	TRBJ2-2	TGTGCCAGCCTAGTTAGTACAGGGAGAAACACCGGGGAGCTGTTTTTT	CASLVSTGRNTGELFF
.	TRBV9	.	TRBJ1-1	TGTGCCAGCAGCGTATTCGACAACAATATTGAAGCTTTCTTT	CASSVFDNNIEAFF
many	TRBV30	.	TRBJ2-7	TGTGCCTGGAGTGGGGGCGGGACAGTCTACGAGCAGTACTTC	CAWSGGGTVYEQYF
.	TRBV20-1	.	TRBJ1-4	TGCAGTGCTTCCGGGTCCCTTAATGAAAAACTGTTTTTT	CSASGSLNEKLFF
many	TRBV18	TRBD1	TRBJ1-1	TGTGCCAGCTCACCACAGAGGCAGGGGGCCTATGAAGCTTTCTTT	CASSPQRQGAYEAFF
few	TRBV19	TRBD1	TRBJ2-5	TGTGCCAGTAGGCCATTCCACGGGACAGAAGAGACCCAGTACTTC	CASRPFHGTEETQYF
many	TRBV20-1	.	TRBJ2-7	TGCAGTGCTAGAGAACCCCAAATCGGGCAGTACTTC	CSAREPQIGQYF
many	TRBV11-2	TRBD2	TRBJ2-1	TGTGCCAGCAGCTTAGTGCTAGCGGGAGGGGGGAATGAGCAGTTCTTC	CASSLVLAGGGNEQFF
many	TRBV10-3	.	TRBJ2-7	TGTGCCATCAGTGAGTCAGCGAGCTCCTACGAGCAGTACTTC	CAISESASSYEQYF
many	TRBV7-2	TRBD2	TRBJ2-7	TGTGCCAGCAGCTTCCTCCACCGGGACTACTCCTACGAGCAGTACTTC	CASSFLHRDYSYEQYF
.	TRBV7-9	TRBD2	TRBJ2-1	TGTGCCAGCCGCCCGGGGGGGACCCACAATGAGCAGTTCTTC	CASRPGGTHNEQFF
many	TRBV30	.	TRBJ2-3	TGTGCCTGGAGTCTATCTATCACAGATACGCAGTATTTT	CAWSLSITDTQYF
few	TRBV7-9	TRBD1	TRBJ1-1	TGTGCCAGCAGCCCCCCGACAGGGCCCACTGAAGCTTTCTTT	CASSPPTGPTEAFF
many	TRBV12-3/TRBV12-4	.	TRBJ1-2	TGTGCCAGCAGCTTAACGATTCGGGACAACCTGAACTATGGCTACACCTTC	CASSLTIRDNLNYGYTF
few	TRBV4-1	.	TRBJ2-1	TGCGCCAGCAGCCAAGATTACGGATCCTACAATGAGCAGTTCTTC	CASSQDYGSYNEQFF
many	TRBV10-2	.	TRBJ2-2	TGCGCCAGCAGAGACAATATCCCCCCCGGGGAGCTGTTTTTT	CASRDNIPPGELFF
few	TRBV14	.	TRBJ2-7	TGTGCCAGCAGCCATATTTCTCGATACGAGCAGTACTTC	CASSHISRYEQYF
many	TRBV11-2	.	TRBJ2-7	TGTGCCAGCAGCTCCGGGGCAGGGAACGAGCAGTACTTC	CASSSGAGNEQYF
few	TRBV30	TRBD1	TRBJ1-5	TGTGCCTGGGGGACAGGGATAAGCAATCAGCCCCAGCATTTT	CAWGTGISNQPQHF
few	TRBV5-1	.	TRBJ1-6	TGCGCCAGCAGCCTACAGAAGGGAGGGGATTCACCCCTCCACTTT	CASSLQKGGDSPLHF
.	TRBV3-1	.	TRBJ2-2	TGTGCCAGCAGCCAAGGCAGCAGTCCACCGAACACCGGGGAGCTGTTTTTT	CASSQGSSPPNTGELFF
few	TRBV2	TRBD1	TRBJ1-2	TGTGCCAGTACGACAGGGCACACTAGCTATGGCTACACCTTC	CASTTGHTSYGYTF
many	TRBV6-2/TRBV6-3	TRBD1	TRBJ2-1	TGTGCCAGCAGTTACCAGGGCAGGGGGTCAGATGAGCAGTTCTTC	CASSYQGRGSDEQFF
many	TRBV27	TRBD1	TRBJ2-2	TGTGCCAGCAGTTTTTTTACTCGACAGGGGCAAAGGCCCGGGGAGCTGTTTTTT	CASSFFTRQGQRPGELFF
many	TRBV3-1	.	TRBJ1-1	TGTGCCAGCAGCCAACACGGGGGCACTGAAGCTTTCTTT	CASSQHGGTEAFF
many	TRBV6-1	.	TRBJ1-4	TGTGCCAGCAGTGAAGCTGGGGGGGAAGAAAAACTGTTTTTT	CASSEAGGEEKLFF
many	TRBV7-9	.	TRBJ2-2	TGTGCCAGCAGCATCACTAGTGTGGCCGGGGAGCTGTTTTTT	CASSITSVAGELFF
many	TRBV5-6	TRBD1	TRBJ1-1	TGTGCCAGCAGCTCGGGACAGGTGAACACTGAAGCTTTCTTT	CASSSGQVNTEAFF
few	TRBV27	TRBD1	TRBJ1-1	TGTGCCAGCAGTTACACAGGGGGTCGGACTGAAGCTTTCTTT	CASSYTGGRTEAFF
many	TRBV6-1	.	TRBJ2-1	TGTGCCAGCAGTGAGTCAGGGAGCTTCTACAATGAGCAGTTCTTC	CASSESGSFYNEQFF
few	TRBV20-1	TRBD1	TRBJ2-7	TGCAGTGCTAACCATTACAGGGGATACGAGCAGTACTTC	CSANHYRGYEQYF
.	TRBV9	TRBD2	TRBJ2-1	TGTGCCAGCAGCGTATCAGCGGGAGCCAATGAGCAGTTCTTC	CASSVSAGANEQFF
many	TRBV7-2	TRBD2	TRBJ2-1	TGTGCCAGCAGCGGGACTAGCGGGAGAACTGAGCAGTTCTTC	CASSGTSGRTEQFF
many	TRBV28	TRBD2	TRBJ2-7	TGTGCCAGCAGTCTTAGCGGGAGGGCCCTCTGGGAGCAGTACTTC	CASSLSGRALWEQYF
.	TRBV29-1	.	TRBJ1-4	TGCAGCGTTGGACTTTGGGGGGATTCAACTAATGAAAAACTGTTTTTT	CSVGLWGDSTNEKLFF
.	TRBV4-1	.	TRBJ1-5	TGCGCCAGCAGCCAGGGGCACTCTGGTGGCAATCAGCCCCAGCATTTT	CASSQGHSGGNQPQHF
.	TRBV10-2	TRBD1	TRBJ2-2	TGCGCCAGCAGTGGCTCGACAGGGCCCAACACCGGGGAGCTGTTTTTT	CASSGSTGPNTGELFF
many	TRBV6-1	.	TRBJ1-1	TGTGCCAGCAGACGTCCGGACAGGAACACTGAAGCTTTCTTT	CASRRPDRNTEAFF
many	TRBV2	.	TRBJ2-1	TGTGCCAGCAGTGATTTAGACAGGCGGTACAATGAGCAGTTCTTC	CASSDLDRRYNEQFF
.	TRBV7-3	TRBD2	TRBJ2-7	TGTGCCAGCAGCCCCGTAGCGGGAGGGCCGAACGAGCAGTACTTC	CASSPVAGGPNEQYF
.	TRBV15	.	TRBJ1-2	TGTGCCACCAGCAGAGAGAGAAACTCTAACTATGGCTACACCTTC	CATSRERNSNYGYTF
.	TRBV11-1	.	TRBJ2-5	TGTGCCAGCAGCTTCTCAGGGAGCGAACAAGAGACCCAGTACTTC	CASSFSGSEQETQYF
many	TRBV24-1	.	TRBJ2-3	TGTGCCACCAGTCTTCGGGAGCTTGGCACAGATACGCAGTATTTT	CATSLRELGTDTQYF
many	TRBV12-3/TRBV12-4	TRBD1	TRBJ2-1	TGTGCCAGCAGTTTTAACTCGGGACAGACGTACAATGAGCAGTTCTTC	CASSFNSGQTYNEQFF